Included here is one T cell receptor (beta chain) sequence, with context. Its antigen is currently unknown. CD8 memory comprised CD45RO+ plus CCR7-negative CD45RA+ TemRA cells. J was trimmed by 3 bases and V by 0 bases; bases with no gene match: 4. The germline V gene encodes CDR1 SGHRS and CDR2 YFSETQ. The CDR3 extends over 16 amino acids. This entry comes from a study of shared clonotypes between healthy human individuals. Broader study findings: What limited the represented genetic and exposure-history diversity was the small number of donors.

The data were produced by immunoSEQ multiplex PCR, yet TCRdb's version contains in-frame clones alone and is incomplete. The sample consists of about 92,000 clones, 68% of them appearing once. Sequencing was performed on memory CD8+ T cells sorted from blood. The sample's subset: CD45RO+ cells pooled with CCR7-negative TemRA cells. This receptor was obtained from a man aged 25-45 years in good health. V gene TRBV5-1 combines with J gene TRBJ2-1; 9 bases align to TRBD1. CDR3 amino acids: CASSLGQGGFYNEQFF. CDR3 DNA: TGCGCCAGCAGCTTGGGACAGGGGGGCTTCTACAATGAGCAGTTCTTC. Full variable domain (missing parts from reference TRBV5-1 and TRBJ2-1): KAGVTQTPRYLIKTRGQQVTLSCSPISGHRSVSWYQQTPGQGLQFLFEYFSETQRNKGNFPGRFSGRQFSNSRSEMNVSTLELGDSALYLCASSLGQGGFYNEQFFGPGTRLTVL.